This T cell receptor beta chain was documented in a study of shared clonotypes between healthy human individuals. Background on the study: Two women and a few men aged 18 to 49 served as donors.

The CDR3 runs 14 residues. CDR1 SGHVS and CDR2 FNYEAQ come from the germline V gene. V was cut by 5 bases and J by 4 bases, with 14 bases left in between. The DNA input per sorted-subset replicate PCR was 200 to 250 ng, corresponding to some 33,000 T cell genomes. The repertoire was sequenced with immunoSEQ multiplex PCR; TCRdb's copy has only in-frame clones and lacks some. The sample shows 780,000 or so clones, about two thirds of them seen only once. Study results and caveats: Generation probabilities were higher for clonotypes shared across all four sorted-subset donors than for unshared ones. Naive subsets generally had larger estimated richness than memory subsets.

On this clone: The antigen is unknown.

This receptor was obtained from a woman between 25 and 40 years old in good health. The chain uses TRBV7-6 and TRBJ2-5; a weak D match, TRBD1 (6 bases). The sample consisted of memory CD4+ T cells sorted from blood. Subset described: CD45RA-negative fraction. The CDR3 sequence is CASSPGTTGETQYF. Here the CDR3 DNA reads TGTGCCAGCAGCCCCGGGACAACCGGAGAGACCCAGTACTTC.